This is a list of T cell receptor beta chains from one sample in a study of cytomegalovirus exposure and HLA in healthy donors. Profiled with immunoSEQ multiplex PCR; TCRdb holds only in-frame clones, not every one. The top ten clones hold approximately 3.1% of a sample with around 200,000 clones, roughly 81% of them seen once. The sequencing input was PBMCs. The source of these receptors is a woman aged 25-40 years in good health and CMV-seropositive. CDR3s include the opening cysteine and the closing phenylalanine or tryptophan. The D gene is left open where the match is weak. The size field is filled for only some rows; it gives once, few, many or a size class.

cdr3_length: 16
d_call: TRBD1
j_call: TRBJ2-3
clone_size: NA
v_call: TRBV18
cdr3_aa: CASSPPGQGLTDTQYF
cdr3_nt: TGTGCCAGCTCACCGCCGGGACAGGGGCTCACAGATACGCAGTATTTT

cdr3_length: 15
d_call: TRBD2
j_call: TRBJ2-1
clone_size: NA
v_call: TRBV7-9
cdr3_aa: CASSASGLSYNEQFF
cdr3_nt: TGTGCCAGCAGCGCTAGCGGGCTTAGCTACAATGAGCAGTTCTTC

cdr3_length: 14
d_call: NA
j_call: TRBJ1-1
clone_size: few
v_call: TRBV19
cdr3_aa: CASTKRGGYTEAFF
cdr3_nt: TGTGCCAGTACCAAAAGGGGAGGGTACACTGAAGCTTTCTTT

cdr3_length: 15
d_call: TRBD1
j_call: TRBJ2-3
clone_size: NA
v_call: TRBV5-4
cdr3_aa: CASSFNRGHTDTQYF
cdr3_nt: TGTGCCAGCAGCTTTAATAGGGGGCACACAGATACGCAGTATTTT

cdr3_length: 14
d_call: NA
j_call: TRBJ2-4
clone_size: NA
v_call: TRBV14
cdr3_aa: CASSQSDTKNIQYF
cdr3_nt: TGTGCCAGCAGCCAGTCTGACACCAAAAACATTCAGTACTTC

cdr3_length: 13
d_call: NA
j_call: TRBJ2-5
clone_size: NA
v_call: TRBV15
cdr3_aa: CATSRESGETQYF
cdr3_nt: TGTGCCACCAGCAGAGAATCGGGAGAGACCCAGTACTTC

cdr3_length: 14
d_call: NA
j_call: TRBJ2-7
clone_size: NA
v_call: TRBV4-1
cdr3_aa: CASSQGDFSYEQYF
cdr3_nt: TGCGCCAGCAGCCAAGGGGACTTCTCCTACGAGCAGTACTTC

cdr3_length: 14
d_call: TRBD2
j_call: TRBJ2-7
clone_size: once
v_call: TRBV28
cdr3_aa: CASSLVGGSYEQYF
cdr3_nt: TGTGCCAGCAGTTTAGTGGGGGGGTCCTACGAGCAGTACTTC

cdr3_length: 16
d_call: TRBD2
j_call: TRBJ2-7
clone_size: NA
v_call: TRBV7-9
cdr3_aa: CASSLGSGLAEYEQYF
cdr3_nt: TGTGCCAGCAGCTTAGGGTCGGGACTAGCGGAGTACGAGCAGTACTTC

cdr3_length: 13
d_call: NA
j_call: TRBJ2-2
clone_size: NA
v_call: TRBV11-2
cdr3_aa: CASSHGGTGELFF
cdr3_nt: TGTGCCAGCAGTCACGGGGGCACCGGGGAGCTGTTTTTT

cdr3_length: 16
d_call: NA
j_call: TRBJ2-3
clone_size: NA
v_call: TRBV27
cdr3_aa: CASSPAFRTSTDTQYF
cdr3_nt: TGTGCCAGCAGTCCCGCTTTTAGGACTAGCACAGATACGCAGTATTTT

cdr3_length: 14
d_call: NA
j_call: TRBJ1-5
clone_size: NA
v_call: TRBV6-1
cdr3_aa: CASSELGSNQPQHF
cdr3_nt: TGTGCCAGCAGTGAACTCGGTAGCAATCAGCCCCAGCATTTT

cdr3_length: 14
d_call: TRBD1
j_call: TRBJ1-1
clone_size: NA
v_call: TRBV5-4
cdr3_aa: CASSTDRGSTEAFF
cdr3_nt: TGTGCCAGCAGCACCGACAGGGGATCCACTGAAGCTTTCTTT

cdr3_length: 14
d_call: NA
j_call: TRBJ1-4
clone_size: NA
v_call: TRBV19
cdr3_aa: CASRQGVGGEKLFF
cdr3_nt: TGTGCCAGTAGACAAGGGGTAGGCGGTGAAAAACTGTTTTTT

cdr3_length: 15
d_call: TRBD2
j_call: TRBJ2-3
clone_size: NA
v_call: TRBV11-2
cdr3_aa: CASSSFGGGPDTQYF
cdr3_nt: TGTGCCAGCAGCTCATTCGGGGGAGGGCCGGATACGCAGTATTTT

cdr3_length: 14
d_call: TRBD2
j_call: TRBJ2-7
clone_size: NA
v_call: TRBV2
cdr3_aa: CASSESSGAYEQYF
cdr3_nt: TGTGCCAGCAGTGAATCTAGCGGAGCCTACGAGCAGTACTTC

cdr3_length: 14
d_call: NA
j_call: TRBJ2-1
clone_size: NA
v_call: TRBV7-9
cdr3_aa: CASKQEGSYNEQFF
cdr3_nt: TGTGCCAGCAAACAAGAGGGCTCCTACAATGAGCAGTTCTTC

cdr3_length: 16
d_call: NA
j_call: TRBJ2-4
clone_size: NA
v_call: TRBV28
cdr3_aa: CASSLRGRASKNIQYF
cdr3_nt: TGTGCCAGCAGTTTAAGAGGCAGGGCGAGCAAAAACATTCAGTACTTC

cdr3_length: 13
d_call: NA
j_call: TRBJ1-5
clone_size: NA
v_call: TRBV7-2
cdr3_aa: CASSLNSGQPQHF
cdr3_nt: TGTGCCAGCAGCTTAAATTCGGGGCAGCCCCAGCATTTT

cdr3_length: 15
d_call: TRBD1
j_call: TRBJ1-5
clone_size: few
v_call: TRBV27
cdr3_aa: CASSPGQGAGQPQHF
cdr3_nt: TGTGCCAGCAGTCCGGGACAGGGGGCCGGTCAGCCCCAGCATTTT

cdr3_length: 19
d_call: TRBD2
j_call: TRBJ2-3
clone_size: NA
v_call: TRBV14
cdr3_aa: CASSHRSATSGSSGDTQYF
cdr3_nt: TGTGCCAGCAGCCACAGATCGGCTACTAGCGGGAGTTCCGGGGATACGCAGTATTTT

cdr3_length: 16
d_call: NA
j_call: TRBJ2-1
clone_size: NA
v_call: TRBV6-4
cdr3_aa: CASSDSGGMRNNEQFF
cdr3_nt: TGTGCCAGCAGTGACTCTGGCGGGATGCGGAACAATGAGCAGTTCTTC

cdr3_length: 16
d_call: NA
j_call: TRBJ2-7
clone_size: NA
v_call: TRBV21-1
cdr3_aa: CASSKGQGQGPYEQYF
cdr3_nt: TGTGCCAGCAGCAAAGGCCAAGGACAGGGCCCCTACGAGCAGTACTTC

cdr3_length: 17
d_call: TRBD1
j_call: TRBJ2-3
clone_size: NA
v_call: TRBV28
cdr3_aa: CASSLLATGVSTDTQYF
cdr3_nt: TGTGCCAGCAGTTTGCTCGCGACAGGGGTTAGCACAGATACGCAGTATTTT

cdr3_length: 17
d_call: TRBD2
j_call: TRBJ2-4
clone_size: NA
v_call: TRBV4-1
cdr3_aa: CASSPGLAGGYQNIQYF
cdr3_nt: TGCGCCAGCAGCCCCGGACTAGCGGGAGGGTACCAAAACATTCAGTACTTC

cdr3_length: 13
d_call: NA
j_call: TRBJ2-3
clone_size: NA
v_call: TRBV27
cdr3_aa: CASSLFSADTQYF
cdr3_nt: TGTGCCAGCAGTCTATTTAGCGCAGATACGCAGTATTTT

cdr3_length: 15
d_call: NA
j_call: TRBJ2-2
clone_size: NA
v_call: TRBV9
cdr3_aa: CASSHSSAGNGELFF
cdr3_nt: TGTGCCAGCAGCCATAGTTCGGCAGGGAACGGGGAGCTGTTTTTT

cdr3_length: 13
d_call: TRBD2
j_call: TRBJ2-2
clone_size: NA
v_call: TRBV7-9
cdr3_aa: CASSSSGTGELFF
cdr3_nt: TGTGCCAGCAGCTCCAGCGGGACTGGGGAGCTGTTTTTT

cdr3_length: 16
d_call: TRBD1
j_call: TRBJ1-6
clone_size: NA
v_call: TRBV7-6
cdr3_aa: CASSSQGHGYNSPLHF
cdr3_nt: TGTGCCAGCAGCTCACAGGGGCACGGATATAATTCACCCCTCCACTTT

cdr3_length: 16
d_call: TRBD2
j_call: TRBJ2-5
clone_size: few
v_call: TRBV19
cdr3_aa: CASSLLAGGPSETQYF
cdr3_nt: TGTGCCAGTAGTCTATTAGCGGGAGGGCCCTCAGAGACCCAGTACTTC

cdr3_length: 13
d_call: TRBD1
j_call: TRBJ2-7
clone_size: NA
v_call: TRBV6-6
cdr3_aa: CASNRQGTYEQYF
cdr3_nt: TGTGCCAGCAACCGACAGGGTACCTACGAGCAGTACTTC

cdr3_length: 13
d_call: NA
j_call: TRBJ1-4
clone_size: NA
v_call: TRBV28
cdr3_aa: CASRGGGNENLFF
cdr3_nt: TGTGCCAGCAGAGGGGGTGGGAATGAAAACCTGTTTTTT

cdr3_length: 17
d_call: TRBD2
j_call: TRBJ2-1
clone_size: NA
v_call: TRBV5-1
cdr3_aa: CASSFSTGTSGYNEQFF
cdr3_nt: TGCGCCAGCAGCTTTTCTACCGGGACTAGCGGCTACAATGAGCAGTTCTTC

cdr3_length: 16
d_call: TRBD1
j_call: TRBJ2-7
clone_size: NA
v_call: TRBV6-1
cdr3_aa: CASSERGNRGRTEQYF
cdr3_nt: TGTGCCAGCAGTGAAAGAGGGAACAGGGGGCGAACCGAGCAGTACTTC

cdr3_length: 16
d_call: NA
j_call: TRBJ2-7
clone_size: NA
v_call: TRBV6-5
cdr3_aa: CASSYSRSLTSYEQYF
cdr3_nt: TGTGCCAGCAGTTACTCGAGATCGTTGACTTCGTACGAGCAGTACTTC

cdr3_length: 16
d_call: NA
j_call: TRBJ2-7
clone_size: NA
v_call: TRBV28
cdr3_aa: CASSPRAGAYRHEQYF
cdr3_nt: TGTGCCAGCAGCCCCCGGGCGGGGGCATATCGCCACGAGCAGTACTTC

cdr3_length: 14
d_call: NA
j_call: TRBJ2-5
clone_size: NA
v_call: TRBV10-3
cdr3_aa: CAIRTGEGSETQYF
cdr3_nt: TGTGCCATCAGGACAGGGGAGGGGTCGGAGACCCAGTACTTC

cdr3_length: 16
d_call: NA
j_call: TRBJ1-3
clone_size: few
v_call: TRBV6-5
cdr3_aa: CASSYGITEPGNTIYF
cdr3_nt: TGTGCCAGCAGTTACGGAATCACAGAACCTGGAAACACCATATATTTT

cdr3_length: 15
d_call: TRBD2
j_call: TRBJ2-3
clone_size: NA
v_call: TRBV11-2
cdr3_aa: CASSLGGRARDTQYF
cdr3_nt: TGTGCCAGCAGCTTAGGCGGGAGGGCCCGAGATACGCAGTATTTT

cdr3_length: 13
d_call: NA
j_call: TRBJ2-2
clone_size: NA
v_call: TRBV4-1
cdr3_aa: CVSSWTLTGELFF
cdr3_nt: TGCGTCAGCAGCTGGACTCTTACCGGGGAGCTGTTTTTT

cdr3_length: 12
d_call: NA
j_call: TRBJ1-1
clone_size: NA
v_call: TRBV28
cdr3_aa: CASRVEETQAFF
cdr3_nt: TGTGCCAGCAGAGTTGAGGAAACTCAAGCTTTCTTT

cdr3_length: 14
d_call: NA
j_call: TRBJ2-1
clone_size: NA
v_call: TRBV6-1
cdr3_aa: CASSESSIGDEQFF
cdr3_nt: TGTGCCAGCAGTGAAAGCTCGATAGGGGATGAGCAGTTCTTC

cdr3_length: 16
d_call: NA
j_call: TRBJ2-3
clone_size: NA
v_call: TRBV4-1
cdr3_aa: CASSQATRSLGNTQYF
cdr3_nt: TGCGCCAGCAGCCAAGCGACCCGGTCCCTCGGGAATACGCAGTATTTT

cdr3_length: 12
d_call: NA
j_call: TRBJ2-3
clone_size: NA
v_call: TRBV19
cdr3_aa: CASSKGTDTQYF
cdr3_nt: TGTGCCAGTAGTAAGGGGACAGATACGCAGTATTTT

cdr3_length: 11
d_call: NA
j_call: TRBJ2-1
clone_size: NA
v_call: TRBV29-1
cdr3_aa: CSVPHLNEQFF
cdr3_nt: TGCAGCGTCCCTCACTTGAATGAGCAGTTCTTC

cdr3_length: 14
d_call: NA
j_call: TRBJ1-2
clone_size: NA
v_call: TRBV6-1
cdr3_aa: CASIGTSTNYGYTF
cdr3_nt: TGTGCCAGCATCGGGACATCTACTAACTATGGCTACACCTTC

cdr3_length: 16
d_call: NA
j_call: TRBJ1-2
clone_size: NA
v_call: TRBV5-6
cdr3_aa: CASSPLDSDLPYGYTF
cdr3_nt: TGTGCCAGCAGCCCACTGGACAGCGATCTTCCATATGGCTACACCTTC

cdr3_length: 15
d_call: NA
j_call: TRBJ2-1
clone_size: NA
v_call: TRBV5-1
cdr3_aa: CASSSAPGTYNEQFF
cdr3_nt: TGCGCCAGCAGCTCGGCCCCCGGGACATACAATGAGCAGTTCTTC

cdr3_length: 12
d_call: NA
j_call: TRBJ2-7
clone_size: NA
v_call: TRBV7-9
cdr3_aa: CASSADEIEQYF
cdr3_nt: TGTGCCAGCAGTGCGGATGAAATAGAGCAGTACTTC

cdr3_length: 12
d_call: TRBD2
j_call: TRBJ2-3
clone_size: NA
v_call: TRBV7-9
cdr3_aa: CASNWEGDTQYF
cdr3_nt: TGTGCCAGCAACTGGGAGGGAGATACGCAGTATTTT

cdr3_length: 15
d_call: NA
j_call: TRBJ2-5
clone_size: NA
v_call: TRBV5-1
cdr3_aa: CASSLVGEAEETQYF
cdr3_nt: TGCGCCAGCAGCTTGGTGGGGGAGGCCGAAGAGACCCAGTACTTC

cdr3_length: 13
d_call: TRBD1
j_call: TRBJ1-2
clone_size: NA
v_call: TRBV18
cdr3_aa: CASSQDRRGFYTF
cdr3_nt: TGTGCCAGCTCCCAGGACAGGAGGGGCTTCTACACCTTC